The clone carrying this T cell receptor (beta chain) was seen more than once but under ten times. Antigen unknown. TCRdb's copy holds only in-frame clones and misses some; the assay was immunoSEQ multiplex PCR. Of 150,000 to 200,000 clones listed, about 88% are singletons. This record belongs to a study of cytomegalovirus exposure and HLA in healthy donors. Study information: The use of the same platform for the roughly 110 validation repertoires and the 550 to 850 first-cohort repertoires was reported by a later analysis.

Whole-study results and caveats: The study put 150 or so TCR beta chains on its list as cytomegalovirus-associated. Rare TCR sequences predominated, though certain public TCRs were found in many donors.

J lost 4 bases, V lost 5 bases, and 7 bases had no gene match. Germline V gene data show CDR1 as LNHNV and CDR2 as YYDKDF (reference sequence). This CDR3 is 15 amino acids long. This chain uses TRBV15 with TRBJ1-5; 8 bases align to TRBD1. Sequencing was carried out using PBMCs. This clonotype originated in a woman aged 18-30 years in good health and CMV-seronegative. The CDR3: CATSYYDRGNQPQHF. The CDR3 nucleotides are TGTGCCACCAGCTACTATGACAGGGGAAATCAGCCCCAGCATTTT.